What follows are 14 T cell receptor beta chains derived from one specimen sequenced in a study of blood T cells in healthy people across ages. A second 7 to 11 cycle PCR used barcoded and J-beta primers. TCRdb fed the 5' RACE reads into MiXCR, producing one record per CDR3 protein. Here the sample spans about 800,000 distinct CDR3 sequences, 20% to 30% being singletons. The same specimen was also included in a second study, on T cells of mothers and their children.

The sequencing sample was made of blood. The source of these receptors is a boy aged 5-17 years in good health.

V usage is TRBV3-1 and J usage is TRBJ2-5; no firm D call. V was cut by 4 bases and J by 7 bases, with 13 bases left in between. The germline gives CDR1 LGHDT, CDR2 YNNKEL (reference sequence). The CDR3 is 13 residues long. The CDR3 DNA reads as TGTGCCAGCAGCCTCACAGTCTGGGCGACCCAGTACTTC. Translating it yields CASSLTVWATQYF.

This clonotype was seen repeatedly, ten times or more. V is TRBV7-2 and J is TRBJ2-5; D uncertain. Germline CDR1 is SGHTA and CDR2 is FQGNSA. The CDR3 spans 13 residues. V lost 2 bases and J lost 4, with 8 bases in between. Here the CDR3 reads CASSLSLGETQYF. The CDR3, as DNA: TGTGCCAGCAGCTTAAGTCTAGGAGAGACCCAGTACTTC.

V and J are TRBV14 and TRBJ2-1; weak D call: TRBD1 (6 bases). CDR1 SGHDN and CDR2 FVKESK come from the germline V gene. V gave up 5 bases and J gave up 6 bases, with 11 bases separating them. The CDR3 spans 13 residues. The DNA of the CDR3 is TGTGCCAGCAGCTCTACAGGGTCCAATGAGCAGTTCTTC. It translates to CASSSTGSNEQFF.

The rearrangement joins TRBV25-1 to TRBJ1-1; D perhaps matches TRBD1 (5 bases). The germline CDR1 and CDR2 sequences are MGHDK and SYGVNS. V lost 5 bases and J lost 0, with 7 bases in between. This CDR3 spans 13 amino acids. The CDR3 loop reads CASSWDLNTEAFF. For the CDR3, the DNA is TGTGCCAGCAGTTGGGACTTGAACACTGAAGCTTTCTTT. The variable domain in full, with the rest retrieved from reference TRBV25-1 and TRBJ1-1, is EADIYQTPRYLVIGTGKKITLECSQTMGHDKMYWYQQDPGMELHLIHYSYGVNSTEKGDLSSESTVSRIRTEHFPLTLESARPSHTSQYLCASSWDLNTEAFFGQGTRLTVV.

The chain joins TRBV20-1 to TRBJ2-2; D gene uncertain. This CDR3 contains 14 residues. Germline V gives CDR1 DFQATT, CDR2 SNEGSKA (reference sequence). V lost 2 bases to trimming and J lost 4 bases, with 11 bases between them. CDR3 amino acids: CSARNPFSTGELFF. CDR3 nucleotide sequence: TGCAGTGCTAGAAATCCCTTCTCCACCGGGGAGCTGTTTTTT.

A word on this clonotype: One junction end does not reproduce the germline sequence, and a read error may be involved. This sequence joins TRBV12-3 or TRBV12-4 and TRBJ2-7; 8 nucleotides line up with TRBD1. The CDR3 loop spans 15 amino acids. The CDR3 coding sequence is TGTGCCAGCAGTTTCGGGGCAGGGGGCGGGTACGAGCAGCACTTC. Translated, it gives CASSFGAGGGYEQHF.

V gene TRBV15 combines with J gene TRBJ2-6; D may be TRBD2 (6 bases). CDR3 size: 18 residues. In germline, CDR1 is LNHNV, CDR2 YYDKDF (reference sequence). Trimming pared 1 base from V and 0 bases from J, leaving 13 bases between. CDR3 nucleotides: TGTGCCACCAGCAGAGCTGGGGGAGGTTCCTCTGGGGCCAACGTCCTGACTTTC. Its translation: CATSRAGGGSSGANVLTF.

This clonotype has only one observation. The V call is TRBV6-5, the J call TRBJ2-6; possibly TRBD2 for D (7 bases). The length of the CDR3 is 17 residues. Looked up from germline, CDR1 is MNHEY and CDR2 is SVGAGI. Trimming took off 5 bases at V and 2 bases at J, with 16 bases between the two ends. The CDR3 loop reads CASSHEGGDTGANVLTF. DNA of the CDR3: TGTGCCAGCAGTCACGAGGGGGGGGATACTGGGGCCAACGTCCTGACTTTC.

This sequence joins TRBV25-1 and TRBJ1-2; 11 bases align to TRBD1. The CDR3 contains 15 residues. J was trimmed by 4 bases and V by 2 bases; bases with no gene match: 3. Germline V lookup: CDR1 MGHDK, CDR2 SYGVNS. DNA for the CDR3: TGTGCCAGCAGTGAAGTCGGGACAGGGGGCTATGGCTACACCTTC. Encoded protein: CASSEVGTGGYGYTF.

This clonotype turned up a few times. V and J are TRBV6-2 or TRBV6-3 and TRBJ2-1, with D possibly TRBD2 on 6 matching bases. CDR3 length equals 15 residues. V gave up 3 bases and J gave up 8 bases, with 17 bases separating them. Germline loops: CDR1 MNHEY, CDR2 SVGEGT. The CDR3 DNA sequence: TGTGCCAGCAGTTATCAGACTAGTACATCCGATGAGCAGTTCTTC. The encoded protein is CASSYQTSTSDEQFF.

DNA of the CDR3: TGTGCCAGCAAACTTACCAATGACGGGACAATATTCTTC. It yields the protein CASKLTNDGTIFF. The rearrangement links TRBV7-2 to TRBJ2-1; D perhaps matches TRBD1 (6 bases). The CDR3 runs to 13 residues. The germline V gene has CDR1 SGHTA and CDR2 FQGNSA. Trimming removed 7 bases at V and 16 bases at J, with 23 bases between.

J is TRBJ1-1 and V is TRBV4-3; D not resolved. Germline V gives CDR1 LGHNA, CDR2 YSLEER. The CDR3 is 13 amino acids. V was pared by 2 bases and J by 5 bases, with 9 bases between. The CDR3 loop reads CASSQFLGTEAFF. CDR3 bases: TGCGCCAGCAGCCAATTTTTAGGGACTGAAGCTTTCTTT.

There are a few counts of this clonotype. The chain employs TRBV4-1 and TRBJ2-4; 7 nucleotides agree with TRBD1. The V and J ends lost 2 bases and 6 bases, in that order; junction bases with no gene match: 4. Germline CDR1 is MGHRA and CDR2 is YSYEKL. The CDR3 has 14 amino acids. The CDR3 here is CASSQTTGTNIQYF. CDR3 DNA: TGCGCCAGCAGCCAAACGACAGGGACAAACATTCAGTACTTC.

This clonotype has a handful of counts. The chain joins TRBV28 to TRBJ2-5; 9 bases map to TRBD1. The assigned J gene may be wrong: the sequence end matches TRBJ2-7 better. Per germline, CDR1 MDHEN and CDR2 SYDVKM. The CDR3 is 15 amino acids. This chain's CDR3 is CASSLSGTGLHEQYF. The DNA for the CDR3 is TGTGCCAGCAGTTTATCCGGGACAGGGTTACACGAGCAGTACTTC.